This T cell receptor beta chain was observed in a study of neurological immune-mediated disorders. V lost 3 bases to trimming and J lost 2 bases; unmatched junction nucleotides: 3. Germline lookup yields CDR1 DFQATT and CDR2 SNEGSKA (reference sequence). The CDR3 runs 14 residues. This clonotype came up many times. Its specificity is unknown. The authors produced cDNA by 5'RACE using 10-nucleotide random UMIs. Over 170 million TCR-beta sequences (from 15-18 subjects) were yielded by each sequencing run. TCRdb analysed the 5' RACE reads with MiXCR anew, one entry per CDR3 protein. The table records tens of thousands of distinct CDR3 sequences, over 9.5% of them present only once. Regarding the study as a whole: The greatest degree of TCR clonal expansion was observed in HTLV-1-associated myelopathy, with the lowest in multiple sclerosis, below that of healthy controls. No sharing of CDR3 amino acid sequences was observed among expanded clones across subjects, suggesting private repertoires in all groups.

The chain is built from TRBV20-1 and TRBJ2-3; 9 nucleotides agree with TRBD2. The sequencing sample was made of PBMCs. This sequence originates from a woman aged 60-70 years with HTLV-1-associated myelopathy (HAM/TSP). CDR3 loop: CSASSSGNTDTQYF. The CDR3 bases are TGCAGTGCTAGCTCTAGCGGGAACACAGATACGCAGTATTTT.